Shown below are 27 T cell receptor beta chains from a single sample sequenced in a study of shared clonotypes between healthy human individuals. Generated by immunoSEQ multiplex PCR, the TCRdb table keeps only in-frame clones and is missing some. The sample carries a few million clones, over 85% recorded once. CD8 cells classed as naive were CD45RO-negative and positively selected for CCR7, excluding terminally differentiated effector memory CD45RA+ cells. Sequences were obtained from naive CD8+ T cells from PBMCs. The receptor source for this set is a man between 18 and 29 years old in good health. Some clones in this sample may be carry-over from other donors' samples.

The chain links TRBV18 to TRBJ1-4; D gene uncertain. CDR3 length: 16 residues. V gave up 3 bases and J gave up 4 bases, with 15 bases separating them. CDR1 is KGHSH, CDR2 LQKENI, per germline. The CDR3: CASSPSRMQDNEKLFF. Here the CDR3 DNA reads TGTGCCAGCTCACCGTCTCGGATGCAAGATAATGAAAAACTGTTTTTT.

V and J are TRBV2 and TRBJ2-5; 11 bases agree with TRBD2. The germline CDR1 and CDR2 sequences are SNHLY and FYNNEI. CDR3 length: 16 residues. The trim removed 6 bases at V and 2 bases at J, leaving 8 bases unmatched. The CDR3 reads CASSPSGLAVQETQYF. CDR3 bases: TGTGCCAGCAGCCCCTCGGGACTAGCGGTTCAAGAGACCCAGTACTTC.

The rearrangement joins TRBV30 to TRBJ2-1; no reliable D call. CDR1 and CDR2 (germline): GTSNPN, SVGIG (reference sequence). The ends were cut back, 4 bases at V and 8 bases at J, with 15 bases in the middle. There are 13 residues in the CDR3. CDR3: CAWTPSLAHEQFF. The CDR3 region has the DNA TGTGCCTGGACCCCCTCGCTCGCACATGAGCAGTTCTTC.

In this sample, this clone turned up a few times. The chain is built from TRBV27 and TRBJ2-5; 7 positions match TRBD1. Germline CDR1 reads MNHEY; CDR2 reads SMNVEV (reference sequence). This CDR3 is 14 amino acids long. The trim removed 1 base at V and 2 bases at J, leaving 1 base unmatched. The chain's CDR3 is CASSLLGQQETQYF. DNA of the CDR3: TGTGCCAGCAGTTTATTGGGACAGCAAGAGACCCAGTACTTC.

This chain links TRBV5-4 with TRBJ1-2, with D possibly being TRBD1 (5 bases). The CDR3 has 16 amino acids. The germline V gene has CDR1 SGHNT and CDR2 YYREEE (reference sequence). Trimming cost V 10 bases and J 2 bases, with 24 bases left between them. CDR3 region: CAFLPRQSFLNYGYTF. CDR3 nucleotide sequence: TGTGCCTTCCTTCCCCGACAGTCATTTTTAAACTATGGCTACACCTTC.

In this sample, this clone turned up once. The chain is built from TRBV7-3 and TRBJ2-2, with D possibly TRBD2 on 6 matching bases. V lost 2 bases to trimming and J lost 3 bases, with 10 bases between them. The CDR3 loop spans 15 amino acids. Germline-derived CDR1 and CDR2 are SGHTA and FQGTGA. The CDR3 protein is CASSLSGGYTGELFF. Written as DNA, the CDR3 is TGTGCCAGCAGCTTATCTGGGGGGTACACCGGGGAGCTGTTTTTT.

The chain uses TRBV25-1 and TRBJ1-3; D unresolved. V dropped 3 bases and J dropped 0 bases, with 6 bases sitting between them. CDR3 length: 14 amino acids. Germline CDR1 is MGHDK and CDR2 is SYGVNS. The CDR3 sequence: CASSDRPSGNTIYF. The DNA of the CDR3 is TGTGCCAGCAGTGACAGACCCTCTGGAAACACCATATATTTT.

V and J are TRBV28 and TRBJ1-4, with 12 nucleotides matching TRBD1. V lost 7 bases to trimming and J lost 7 bases; unmatched junction nucleotides: 13. This CDR3 has 17 residues. Germline V lookup: CDR1 MDHEN, CDR2 SYDVKM. CDR3 region: CASTTWGQGALGEKLFF. CDR3 bases: TGTGCCAGCACCACCTGGGGACAGGGGGCTTTGGGTGAAAAACTGTTTTTT.

The V and J genes are TRBV6-1 and TRBJ2-3, with 7 bases aligning to TRBD1. Germline V gives CDR1 MNHNS, CDR2 SASEGT. The V and J ends lost 4 bases and 7 bases, in that order; junction bases with no gene match: 11. CDR3 length: 15 amino acids. The CDR3: CASSAGQYSGNTQYF. The DNA for the CDR3 is TGTGCCAGCAGTGCGGGACAGTATTCGGGGAATACGCAGTATTTT.

This chain uses TRBV27 with TRBJ1-1; TRBD1 matches at 7 bases. V lost 4 bases to trimming and J lost 4 bases; unmatched junction nucleotides: 12. From germline, CDR1 is MNHEY and CDR2 SMNVEV (reference sequence). The CDR3 spans 16 residues. The CDR3 loop reads CASSSYRTGFGTEAFF. The CDR3, as DNA: TGTGCCAGCAGTTCTTATAGGACAGGCTTTGGCACTGAAGCTTTCTTT.

DNA of the CDR3: TGTGCCAGCTCCGACAGGGGAACCCACTATGGCTACACCTTC. This sequence encodes CASSDRGTHYGYTF. The J gene is TRBJ1-2, the V gene TRBV27, with 8 bases fitting TRBD1. The CDR3 contains 14 residues. The V gene's germline CDR1 is MNHEY and CDR2 SMNVEV (reference sequence). The ends lost 8 bases at V and 3 bases at J; junction bases unmatched: 8.

This chain links TRBV9 with TRBJ1-4, with D tentatively TRBD1 (5 bases). The CDR3 sequence is 15 residues long. V was trimmed by 3 bases and J by 12 bases, leaving 21 bases between them. Germline V gene lookup returns CDR1 SGDLS and CDR2 YYNGEE. The CDR3 nucleotides read TGTGCCAGCAGCGACCTACGGGACCCGCCGAGGGAACTGTTTTTT. Its translation: CASSDLRDPPRELFF.

The chain couples TRBV9 to TRBJ2-6, with unresolved D. CDR3 length equals 14 residues. Trimming took off 3 bases at V and 3 bases at J, with 7 bases between the two ends. Germline values: CDR1 SGDLS, CDR2 YYNGEE. This CDR3 reads CASSEKSGANVLTF. CDR3 coding DNA: TGTGCCAGCAGCGAGAAAAGTGGGGCCAACGTCCTGACTTTC.

The CDR3 region has the DNA TGTGCCAGCAGCTCCCATATCATGGGACTTTCGGATGAGCAGTTCTTC. It is translated as CASSSHIMGLSDEQFF. The chain couples TRBV7-2 to TRBJ2-1, with a weak D call TRBD2 (6 bases). CDR1 and CDR2 (germline): SGHTA, FQGNSA. The V and J ends lost 4 bases and 8 bases respectively, with 21 bases between them. The CDR3 has 16 residues.

The chain employs TRBV27 and TRBJ1-2; D call uncertain. The germline gives CDR1 MNHEY, CDR2 SMNVEV (reference sequence). The CDR3 loop spans 12 amino acids. The V gene lost 5 bases and the J gene lost 8 bases, with 12 bases spanning the gap. CDR3 DNA: TGTGCCAGCAGTCCCCTAATCGGAGGCTACACCTTC. Translated, it gives CASSPLIGGYTF.

DNA for the CDR3: TGCAGCGTTGATTTAGCGGGAGCACGACTTGAGCAGTTCTTC. This encodes CSVDLAGARLEQFF. The V gene is TRBV29-1, the J gene TRBJ2-1, with TRBD2 matching 9 bases. The CDR3 runs 14 residues. In germline, CDR1 is SQVTM, CDR2 ANQGSEA. V shed 3 bases and J 9 bases; nucleotides not matched to a gene: 9.

The chain joins TRBV30 to TRBJ2-1, with D possibly matching TRBD2 (6 bases). The CDR3 contains 14 residues. Germline V gives CDR1 GTSNPN, CDR2 SVGIG (reference sequence). Trimming removed 5 bases from V and 3 bases from J, with 14 bases in between. The CDR3 reads CAWGLGRLYNEQFF. The CDR3 nucleotides are TGTGCCTGGGGGCTCGGGAGACTCTACAATGAGCAGTTCTTC. Variable domain in full (rest from reference TRBV30 and TRBJ2-1): SQTIHQWPATLVQPVGSPLSLECTVEGTSNPNLYWYRQAAGRGLQLLFYSVGIGQISSEVPQNLSASRPQDRQFILSSKKLLLSDSGFYLCAWGLGRLYNEQFFGPGTRLTVL.

This sequence joins TRBV27 and TRBJ2-1, with 9 bases aligning to TRBD2. Trimming took 3 bases from V and 9 from J; bases not matched to a gene: 9. This CDR3 region has 15 residues. Germline lookup yields CDR1 MNHEY and CDR2 SMNVEV (reference sequence). The CDR3, as DNA: TGTGCCAGCAGTTTGGTGCCTAGCGGGATGGGTGAGCAGTTCTTC. Translating gives CASSLVPSGMGEQFF.

V is TRBV5-6 and J is TRBJ2-5; possibly TRBD1 or TRBD2 for D (5 bases each). This CDR3 has 14 amino acids. Germline CDR1 reads SGHDT; CDR2 reads YYEEEE. Trimming shortened V by 3 bases and J by 2 bases, and 11 bases separated the two germline ends. In DNA, the CDR3 is TGTGCCAGCAGCTACGGGGCATCACAAGAGACCCAGTACTTC. Protein product: CASSYGASQETQYF.

This chain's CDR3 is CASSEAGRTYEQYF. The CDR3, as DNA: TGTGCCAGCAGTGAGGCGGGCCGAACCTACGAGCAGTACTTC. The V call is TRBV6-1, the J call TRBJ2-7; weak D call: TRBD2 (5 bases). The CDR3 extends over 14 amino acids. Between the trimmed V and J ends, which lost 3 bases and 2 bases, there was a span of 11 bases. CDR1 is MNHNS and CDR2 is SASEGT in the germline V gene.

The chain recombines TRBV7-8 with TRBJ2-2, with D maybe TRBD1 (6 bases). Trimming took off 0 bases at V and 0 bases at J, with 11 bases between the two ends. This CDR3 spans 17 amino acids. CDR1 is SGHVS, CDR2 FQNEAQ, per germline. CDR3 DNA: TGTGCCAGCAGCTTAGCTCCAGGGGCCGCGAACACCGGGGAGCTGTTTTTT. Its protein is CASSLAPGAANTGELFF.

The rearrangement uses TRBV7-2 and TRBJ2-5, with D perhaps matching TRBD1 (5 bases). The germline V gene encodes CDR1 SGHTA and CDR2 FQGNSA. This CDR3 is 15 amino acids long. V shed 4 bases and J shed 0 bases, with 12 bases lying between them. CDR3 region: CASSWVGADQETQYF. CDR3 DNA: TGTGCCAGCAGCTGGGTAGGGGCGGACCAAGAGACCCAGTACTTC. Variable domain in full (rest from reference TRBV7-2 and TRBJ2-5): GAGVSQSPSNKVTEKGKDVELRCDPISGHTALYWYRQSLGQGLEFLIYFQGNSAPDKSGLPSDRFSAERTGGSVSTLTIQRTQQEDSAVYLCASSWVGADQETQYFGPGTRLLVL.

The chain recombines TRBV19 with TRBJ2-7, with 11 bases identical to TRBD1. From germline, CDR1 is LNHDA and CDR2 SQIVND (reference sequence). This CDR3 comprises 16 residues. J gave up 2 bases and V 5 bases, and 8 bases lay outside the gene matches. CDR3 loop: CASSVRDRGFTYEQYF. In DNA form, the CDR3 reads TGTGCCAGTAGTGTAAGGGACAGGGGGTTTACCTACGAGCAGTACTTC.

The gene calls are TRBV5-6 and TRBJ1-3; TRBD1 is a possible D gene (5 bases). The CDR3 sequence is 14 residues long. Germline-derived CDR1 and CDR2 are SGHDT and YYEEEE. Trimming cost V 0 bases and J 7 bases, with 11 bases left between them. CDR3 loop: CASSLGREVNTIYF. The CDR3 coding sequence is TGTGCCAGCAGCTTGGGCAGGGAGGTGAACACCATATATTTT. Together with reference TRBV5-6 and TRBJ1-3, the CDR3 gives the full variable domain: DAGVTQSPTHLIKTRGQQVTLRCSPKSGHDTVSWYQQALGQGPQFIFQYYEEEERQRGNFPDRFSGHQFPNYSSELNVNALLLGDSALYLCASSLGREVNTIYFGEGSWLTVV.

This chain uses TRBV28 with TRBJ2-6; D call uncertain. The CDR3 is made up of 15 amino acids. V dropped 3 bases and J dropped 1 base, with 7 bases sitting between them. Germline V gene sequence: CDR1 MDHEN, CDR2 SYDVKM. CDR3 coding DNA: TGTGCCAGCAGTTTCGAGGAGTCTGGGGCCAACGTCCTGACTTTC. Protein product: CASSFEESGANVLTF.

The chain uses TRBV6-6 and TRBJ1-1; no clear D gene. V was cut by 4 bases and J by 0 bases, with 12 bases left in between. The CDR3 sequence is 15 residues long. The germline V gene has CDR1 MNHNY and CDR2 SVGAGI (reference sequence). CDR3 sequence reads: CASSLTWPVNTEAFF. The CDR3 nucleotides are TGTGCCAGCAGTTTAACCTGGCCCGTGAACACTGAAGCTTTCTTT.

This chain joins TRBV27 and TRBJ2-5, with D hard to call. Trimming shortened V by 5 bases and J by 5 bases, and 15 bases separated the two germline ends. Germline V gene sequence: CDR1 MNHEY, CDR2 SMNVEV (reference sequence). The CDR3 totals 14 residues. DNA of the CDR3: TGTGCCAGCAGTCTAGGGTTTTTGGGGGAGACCCAGTACTTC. This translates into CASSLGFLGETQYF.